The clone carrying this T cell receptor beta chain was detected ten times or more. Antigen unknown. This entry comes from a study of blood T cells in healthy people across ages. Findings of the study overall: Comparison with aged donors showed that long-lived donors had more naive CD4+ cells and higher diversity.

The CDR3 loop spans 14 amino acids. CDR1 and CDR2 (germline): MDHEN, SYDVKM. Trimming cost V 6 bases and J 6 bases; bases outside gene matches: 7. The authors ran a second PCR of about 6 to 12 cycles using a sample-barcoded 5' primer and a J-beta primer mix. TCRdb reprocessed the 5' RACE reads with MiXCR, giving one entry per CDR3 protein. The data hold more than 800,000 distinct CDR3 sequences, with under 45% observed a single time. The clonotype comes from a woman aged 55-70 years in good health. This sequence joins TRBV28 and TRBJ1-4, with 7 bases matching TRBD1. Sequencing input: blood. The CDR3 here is CASRTQGGDEKLFF. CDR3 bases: TGTGCCAGCAGAACCCAGGGGGGGGATGAAAAACTGTTTTTT. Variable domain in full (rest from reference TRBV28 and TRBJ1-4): DVKVTQSSRYLVKRTGEKVFLECVQDMDHENMFWYRQDPGLGLRLIYFSYDVKMKEKGDIPEGYSVSREKKERFSLILESASTNQTSMYLCASRTQGGDEKLFFGSGTQLSVL.